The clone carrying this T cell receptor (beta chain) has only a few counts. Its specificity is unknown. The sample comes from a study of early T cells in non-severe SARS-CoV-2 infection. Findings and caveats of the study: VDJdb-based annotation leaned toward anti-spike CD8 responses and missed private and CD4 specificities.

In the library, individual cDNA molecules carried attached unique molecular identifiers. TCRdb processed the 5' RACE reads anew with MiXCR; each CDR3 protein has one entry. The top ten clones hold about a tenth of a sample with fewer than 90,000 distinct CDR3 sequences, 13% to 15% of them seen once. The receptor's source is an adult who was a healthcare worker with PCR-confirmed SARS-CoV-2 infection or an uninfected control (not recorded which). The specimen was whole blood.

Here the CDR3 reads CASSYPAGNIYEQYF. CDR3 in DNA: TGTGCCAGCAGTTACCCAGCGGGGAATATCTACGAGCAGTACTTC. The gene calls are TRBV6-2 or TRBV6-3 and TRBJ2-7; 7 bases are shared with TRBD2. The CDR3 contains 15 residues. Unmatched junction bases numbered 7, after V lost 2 bases and J lost 3 bases. The germline V gene encodes CDR1 MNHEY and CDR2 SVGEGT.